The 3 T cell receptor beta chains below come from one sample, sequenced in a study of blood T cells in healthy people across ages. Together with a sample-barcoded 5' primer, a J-beta primer mix was included in a second PCR lasting about 7 to 11 cycles. A single record per CDR3 protein comes from TCRdb applying MiXCR to the 5' RACE reads. The data hold about 1.5 million distinct CDR3 sequences, with approximately 38% observed a single time. Material for sequencing was blood. These receptors all come from a woman aged 18-29 years in good health.

This clonotype occurred a few times. CDR3 coding DNA: TGTGCCAGCAGTCAGGGACCTTCGGCCTACGAGCAGTACTTC. This gives the protein CASSQGPSAYEQYF. V usage is TRBV6-5 and J usage is TRBJ2-7; possibly TRBD1 or TRBD2 for D (5 bases each). The germline CDR1 and CDR2 sequences are MNHEY and SVGAGI. V lost 5 bases and J 2 bases, leaving 13 bases between the germline ends. The CDR3 covers 14 residues.

The rearrangement links TRBV7-8 to TRBJ2-1; TRBD2 matches at 12 bases. The junction had 7 bases not matched to a gene; V was cut back by 5 bases and J by 8 bases. From germline, CDR1 is SGHVS and CDR2 FQNEAQ. The CDR3 covers 15 residues. In nucleotides, the CDR3 is TGTGCCAGCAGCCTAAGGACTAGCGGGGAGTATGAGCAGTTCTTC. Its protein product is CASSLRTSGEYEQFF.

This chain links TRBV5-1 with TRBJ1-2, with D perhaps TRBD1 (5 bases). From germline, CDR1 is SGHRS and CDR2 YFSETQ. The CDR3 loop spans 17 amino acids. V was pared by 4 bases and J by 5 bases, with 24 bases between. The CDR3 DNA follows: TGCGCCAGCAGCCACGCTGAGAACGGCAGGGTCCGATATGGCTACACCTTC. Residues: CASSHAENGRVRYGYTF.